The 20 T cell receptor beta chains below come from one sample, sequenced in a study of monozygotic twins with inflammatory bowel disease. TCRdb reprocessed the 5' RACE reads and keeps a single row for each CDR3 protein, giving no DNA. The sample totals hundreds of thousands of distinct CDR3 sequences. Sequenced input: blood. Source of these receptors: a human donor with ulcerative colitis or Crohn's disease, or a healthy co-twin of an affected twin (not recorded which).

The J gene is TRBJ2-1, the V gene TRBV11-3. Looked up from germline, CDR1 is SGHNT and CDR2 is YENEEA. This CDR3 contains 16 residues. The CDR3 here is CASSLVAEDPYNEQFF.

The gene calls are TRBV4-3 and TRBJ2-3; the D call from TCRdb, TRBD2, cannot be confirmed without DNA. The CDR3 spans 18 residues. Germline lookup yields CDR1 LGHNA and CDR2 YSLEER. CDR3 in amino acids: CASSQEGPRGGSGDTQYF.

The chain has TRBV15 and TRBJ1-2; no DNA is available, so the TRBD1 call from TCRdb remains unchecked. Germline-derived CDR1 and CDR2 are LNHNV and YYDKDF (reference sequence). CDR3 length equals 14 residues. The CDR3 protein is CATSNSWTVYGYTF.

The rearrangement uses TRBV27 and TRBJ1-3. The CDR3 totals 13 residues. The germline V gene encodes CDR1 MNHEY and CDR2 SMNVEV (reference sequence). CDR3 sequence: CASSFMAGNTIYF.

The chain recombines TRBV12-3 or TRBV12-4 with TRBJ2-1. The CDR3 is 13 amino acids. The CDR3 loop is CASSSIGYREQFF.

The rearrangement joins TRBV7-9 to TRBJ2-7; TCRdb gives TRBD1 as the D gene, but with no DNA this cannot be confirmed. Germline CDR1 reads SEHNR; CDR2 reads FQNEAQ (reference sequence). The CDR3 sequence is 16 residues long. The CDR3 spells CASSLAGGTSNYEQYF.

The V call is TRBV4-1, the J call TRBJ2-7. CDR3 size: 15 residues. Per the germline V gene, CDR1 is MGHRA and CDR2 is YSYEKL. CDR3 sequence: CASSQDPTASYEQYF.

The V and J genes are TRBV12-3 or TRBV12-4 and TRBJ1-2; TCRdb gives TRBD1 as the D gene, but with no DNA this cannot be confirmed. This CDR3 comprises 19 residues. CDR3 sequence reads: CASSFITFSEIGTLYGYTF.

This CDR3 is CSARTETDTQYF. V usage is TRBV29-1 and J usage is TRBJ2-3; as DNA is missing, the TRBD1 call by TCRdb cannot be tested. The CDR3 length is 12 residues. The germline V gene has CDR1 SQVTM and CDR2 ANQGSEA.

CDR3 region: CSVAARAGEQYF. V gene TRBV29-1 combines with J gene TRBJ2-7; lacking DNA, the TRBD2 call made by TCRdb goes unchecked. Germline V gene sequence: CDR1 SQVTM, CDR2 ANQGSEA. The CDR3 consists of 12 residues.

The chain is built from TRBV7-9 and TRBJ2-7. The CDR3 runs to 14 residues. The germline V gene encodes CDR1 SEHNR and CDR2 FQNEAQ (reference sequence). The CDR3 spells CASSFAGATYEQYF. Together with reference TRBV7-9 and TRBJ2-7, the CDR3 gives the full variable domain: DTGVSQNPRHKITKRGQNVTFRCDPISEHNRLYWYRQTLGQGPEFLTYFQNEAQLEKSRLLSDRFSAERPKGSFSTLEIQRTEQGDSAMYLCASSFAGATYEQYFGPGTRLTVT.

V gene TRBV12-3 or TRBV12-4 combines with J gene TRBJ2-2; the D gene TCRdb calls, TRBD2, cannot be checked with no DNA. The CDR3 covers 16 residues. This CDR3 is CASSLTAGGKPGELFF.

The chain combines TRBV7-2 with TRBJ1-6; the TRBD1 assignment by TCRdb is unverifiable without DNA. Germline V gene data show CDR1 as SGHTA and CDR2 as FQGNSA. The CDR3 length is 16 residues. CDR3 sequence reads: CASSLTAGQGFSPLHF.

The chain uses TRBV3-1 and TRBJ2-7; TCRdb's D gene call, TRBD2, goes unchecked for lack of DNA. This CDR3 contains 13 residues. Germline values: CDR1 LGHDT, CDR2 YNNKEL (reference sequence). The CDR3 region is CASSLARPYEQYF.

V gene TRBV5-1 combines with J gene TRBJ2-7. CDR1 and CDR2 from the germline V gene are SGHRS and YFSETQ. The CDR3 loop spans 16 amino acids. This chain's CDR3 is CASSLVWSGAAYEQYF.

The chain carries TRBV6-1 and TRBJ2-7. Germline values: CDR1 MNHNS, CDR2 SASEGT. The CDR3 is 14 amino acids. CDR3 in amino acids: CASSEARATHEQYF.

The chain carries TRBV28 and TRBJ1-4. Germline lookup yields CDR1 MDHEN and CDR2 SYDVKM. This CDR3 comprises 15 residues. The chain's CDR3 is CASSLWGSSNEKLFF.

The V call is TRBV3-1, the J call TRBJ2-1. Germline CDR1 reads LGHDT; CDR2 reads YNNKEL (reference sequence). The CDR3 totals 15 residues. The CDR3 loop reads CASSHKPSRSNEQFF.

The CDR3 here is CASSILSTGDQAFF. V gene TRBV7-6 combines with J gene TRBJ1-1; no DNA is available, so the TRBD1 call from TCRdb remains unchecked. This CDR3 region has 14 residues. Per germline, CDR1 SGHVS and CDR2 FNYEAQ.

This chain joins TRBV10-3 and TRBJ2-1; TCRdb returns TRBD1, unconfirmable since there is no DNA. This CDR3 spans 14 amino acids. The germline V gene has CDR1 ENHRY and CDR2 SYGVKD. The CDR3 sequence: CAIRTMGGPDEQFF.